The rows below give T cell receptor beta chains drawn from one sample of a study of shared clonotypes between healthy human individuals. Produced via immunoSEQ multiplex PCR; TCRdb's table is partial and in-frame only. The sample holds around 1.9 million clones; more than 85% are singletons and the top ten take more than 1.5%. Sequencing was done on a sample of naive CD8+ T cells from PBMCs. The receptors derive from a man between 18 and 35 years old in good health. Some clones in this sample may be carry-over from other donors' samples. CDR3s include the opening cysteine and the closing phenylalanine or tryptophan. Fields, in order: clone size, J gene, D gene, CDR3 length, V gene, CDR3 protein, CDR3 DNA. The D gene is left open where the match is weak. Clone sizes are given selectively: once, few, many, or a class where the clone is expanded.

abundance: .; j_gene: TRBJ1-1; d_gene: TRBD1; len: 16; v_gene: TRBV5-1; CDR3aa: CASSLEWGQVNTEAFF; CDR3nt: TGCGCCAGCAGCTTGGAATGGGGACAGGTGAACACTGAAGCTTTCTTT
abundance: .; j_gene: TRBJ2-3; d_gene: .; len: 17; v_gene: TRBV27; CDR3aa: CASSWGPEARDTDTQYF; CDR3nt: TGTGCCAGTAGTTGGGGCCCCGAGGCCAGGGATACAGATACGCAGTATTTT
abundance: .; j_gene: TRBJ1-1; d_gene: TRBD1; len: 13; v_gene: TRBV7-9; CDR3aa: CASSFVQGAEAFF; CDR3nt: TGTGCCAGCAGCTTCGTTCAGGGGGCGGAGGCTTTCTTT
abundance: .; j_gene: TRBJ1-1; d_gene: TRBD1; len: 14; v_gene: TRBV6-5; CDR3aa: CASRPRQGNTEAFF; CDR3nt: TGTGCCAGCAGACCCCGACAGGGGAACACTGAAGCTTTCTTT
abundance: .; j_gene: TRBJ1-2; d_gene: .; len: 12; v_gene: TRBV9; CDR3aa: CASSVGRLGYTF; CDR3nt: TGTGCCAGCAGCGTAGGTAGGCTTGGCTACACCTTC
abundance: .; j_gene: TRBJ2-1; d_gene: TRBD2; len: 17; v_gene: TRBV9; CDR3aa: CASSVGTSGSIHNEQFF; CDR3nt: TGTGCCAGCAGCGTGGGGACTAGCGGGAGCATACACAATGAGCAGTTCTTC
abundance: .; j_gene: TRBJ2-3; d_gene: TRBD2; len: 14; v_gene: TRBV6-6; CDR3aa: CASTSGLGTDTQYF; CDR3nt: TGTGCCAGCACCTCGGGACTAGGCACAGATACGCAGTATTTT
abundance: .; j_gene: TRBJ1-4; d_gene: TRBD1; len: 16; v_gene: TRBV6-1; CDR3aa: CASREDRALTNEKLFF; CDR3nt: TGTGCCAGCAGGGAAGACAGGGCGTTGACTAATGAAAAACTGTTTTTT
abundance: .; j_gene: TRBJ1-1; d_gene: .; len: 14; v_gene: TRBV5-4; CDR3aa: CASSLDARDTEAFF; CDR3nt: TGTGCCAGCAGCCTGGACGCCCGGGACACTGAAGCTTTCTTT
abundance: once; j_gene: TRBJ2-1; d_gene: TRBD2; len: 15; v_gene: TRBV5-4; CDR3aa: CASSYKRERRDEQFF; CDR3nt: TGTGCCAGCAGCTACAAGCGGGAGAGACGCGATGAGCAGTTCTTC
abundance: .; j_gene: TRBJ2-1; d_gene: .; len: 14; v_gene: TRBV27; CDR3aa: CASSPTGGLTEQFF; CDR3nt: TGTGCCAGCAGCCCCACCGGCGGGCTGACTGAGCAGTTCTTC
abundance: .; j_gene: TRBJ2-3; d_gene: TRBD2; len: 17; v_gene: TRBV7-9; CDR3aa: CASSSGLAGAHADTQYF; CDR3nt: TGTGCCAGCAGCTCCGGACTAGCGGGAGCCCATGCAGATACGCAGTATTTT
abundance: few; j_gene: TRBJ1-1; d_gene: .; len: 12; v_gene: TRBV30; CDR3aa: CAWSPGATEAFF; CDR3nt: TGTGCCTGGAGTCCAGGGGCAACTGAAGCTTTCTTT
abundance: .; j_gene: TRBJ1-1; d_gene: .; len: 13; v_gene: TRBV6-1; CDR3aa: CASSDWERTEAFF; CDR3nt: TGTGCCAGCAGTGACTGGGAACGCACTGAAGCTTTCTTT
abundance: .; j_gene: TRBJ2-1; d_gene: TRBD2; len: 15; v_gene: TRBV27; CDR3aa: CASSLQGLPYNEQFF; CDR3nt: TGTGCCAGCAGTTTACAGGGACTACCCTACAATGAGCAGTTCTTC
abundance: .; j_gene: TRBJ2-4; d_gene: .; len: 16; v_gene: TRBV7-2; CDR3aa: CASSLGVGGAKNIQYF; CDR3nt: TGTGCCAGCAGCCTAGGGGTGGGGGGAGCCAAAAACATTCAGTACTTC
abundance: .; j_gene: TRBJ2-1; d_gene: .; len: 12; v_gene: TRBV7-2; CDR3aa: CASSFGRNEQFF; CDR3nt: TGTGCCAGCAGCTTCGGGCGTAATGAGCAGTTCTTC
abundance: .; j_gene: TRBJ2-1; d_gene: TRBD2; len: 16; v_gene: TRBV5-1; CDR3aa: CASSLISGPVGNEQFF; CDR3nt: TGCGCCAGCAGCCTAATTAGCGGGCCGGTGGGCAATGAGCAGTTCTTC
abundance: .; j_gene: TRBJ2-7; d_gene: TRBD2; len: 15; v_gene: TRBV4-3; CDR3aa: CASSQASGSSYEQYF; CDR3nt: TGCGCCAGCAGCCAAGCCAGCGGGAGCTCCTACGAGCAGTACTTC
abundance: .; j_gene: TRBJ2-1; d_gene: TRBD1; len: 15; v_gene: TRBV10-3; CDR3aa: CAISEDRGPSNEQFF; CDR3nt: TGTGCCATCAGTGAAGACAGGGGCCCGAGCAATGAGCAGTTCTTC
abundance: .; j_gene: TRBJ2-2; d_gene: .; len: 15; v_gene: TRBV6-5; CDR3aa: CASSHQDGLSGELFF; CDR3nt: TGTGCCAGCAGCCACCAGGACGGGTTATCCGGGGAGCTGTTTTTT
abundance: .; j_gene: TRBJ2-1; d_gene: TRBD2; len: 18; v_gene: TRBV7-9; CDR3aa: CASSLPYQPGGSDNEQFF; CDR3nt: TGTGCCAGCAGCTTACCCTACCAGCCCGGGGGGTCCGACAATGAGCAGTTCTTC
abundance: .; j_gene: TRBJ2-7; d_gene: .; len: 16; v_gene: TRBV29-1; CDR3aa: CSVNGQGTFLHYEQYF; CDR3nt: TGCAGCGTTAATGGTCAGGGGACATTCCTTCACTACGAGCAGTACTTC
abundance: .; j_gene: TRBJ1-3; d_gene: .; len: 18; v_gene: TRBV7-9; CDR3aa: CASSLPWVTGRSGNTIYF; CDR3nt: TGTGCCAGCAGCTTACCCTGGGTGACGGGTCGCTCTGGAAACACCATATATTTT
abundance: .; j_gene: TRBJ2-7; d_gene: .; len: 18; v_gene: TRBV28; CDR3aa: CASSFPRITRTWGIGQYF; CDR3nt: TGTGCCAGCAGTTTCCCTCGTATTACTCGGACCTGGGGGATCGGGCAGTACTTC
abundance: .; j_gene: TRBJ2-5; d_gene: .; len: 14; v_gene: TRBV9; CDR3aa: CASSEGGPQETQYF; CDR3nt: TGTGCCAGCAGCGAGGGGGGCCCTCAAGAGACCCAGTACTTC
abundance: .; j_gene: TRBJ2-2; d_gene: TRBD2; len: 17; v_gene: TRBV11-2; CDR3aa: CASSLSASGSFPGELFF; CDR3nt: TGTGCCAGCAGCTTAAGCGCTAGCGGGAGCTTCCCCGGGGAGCTGTTTTTT
abundance: .; j_gene: TRBJ1-2; d_gene: TRBD1; len: 13; v_gene: TRBV11-2; CDR3aa: CASRTKGAVGYTF; CDR3nt: TGTGCCAGCAGGACGAAGGGGGCCGTTGGCTACACCTTC
abundance: .; j_gene: TRBJ2-1; d_gene: .; len: 16; v_gene: TRBV5-1; CDR3aa: CASSPTSQGPYNEQFF; CDR3nt: TGCGCCAGCAGCCCAACCTCCCAGGGCCCCTACAATGAGCAGTTCTTC
abundance: .; j_gene: TRBJ2-7; d_gene: .; len: 13; v_gene: TRBV7-6; CDR3aa: CASSFAASYEQYF; CDR3nt: TGTGCCAGCAGCTTCGCGGCCTCCTACGAGCAGTACTTC
abundance: .; j_gene: TRBJ2-2; d_gene: .; len: 16; v_gene: TRBV5-8; CDR3aa: CASSPWGGRLTGELFF; CDR3nt: TGTGCCAGCAGTCCGTGGGGGGGCCGGTTGACCGGGGAGCTGTTTTTT
abundance: .; j_gene: TRBJ1-2; d_gene: TRBD1; len: 16; v_gene: TRBV27; CDR3aa: CASTERGGQGNYGYTF; CDR3nt: TGTGCCAGCACAGAACGAGGGGGACAGGGCAACTATGGCTACACCTTC
abundance: .; j_gene: TRBJ2-1; d_gene: TRBD2; len: 15; v_gene: TRBV10-3; CDR3aa: CASDNPPSGNNEQFF; CDR3nt: TGTGCCAGCGACAACCCCCCTAGCGGGAATAATGAGCAGTTCTTC
abundance: .; j_gene: TRBJ1-5; d_gene: TRBD1; len: 15; v_gene: TRBV18; CDR3aa: CASSPGQGVHQPQHF; CDR3nt: TGTGCCAGCTCACCTGGTCAGGGGGTTCATCAGCCCCAGCATTTT
abundance: .; j_gene: TRBJ2-1; d_gene: TRBD2; len: 17; v_gene: TRBV28; CDR3aa: CASSLGTSGTTWDEQFF; CDR3nt: TGTGCCAGCAGTCTGGGGACTAGCGGGACTACTTGGGATGAGCAGTTCTTC
abundance: .; j_gene: TRBJ1-1; d_gene: .; len: 14; v_gene: TRBV7-6; CDR3aa: CASSLSPGRTEAFF; CDR3nt: TGTGCCAGCAGCTTATCCCCAGGGCGAACTGAAGCTTTCTTT
abundance: few; j_gene: TRBJ1-5; d_gene: .; len: 11; v_gene: TRBV5-8; CDR3aa: CASSYTGPQHF; CDR3nt: TGTGCCAGCAGCTATACAGGACCCCAGCATTTT
abundance: once; j_gene: TRBJ2-1; d_gene: .; len: 15; v_gene: TRBV10-3; CDR3aa: CAISDDRRGYNEQFF; CDR3nt: TGTGCCATCAGTGATGACAGGAGGGGCTACAATGAGCAGTTCTTC
abundance: .; j_gene: TRBJ1-2; d_gene: .; len: 13; v_gene: TRBV11-2; CDR3aa: CASSLSPVYGYTF; CDR3nt: TGTGCCAGCAGCTTATCCCCCGTTTATGGCTACACCTTC
abundance: .; j_gene: TRBJ2-1; d_gene: .; len: 12; v_gene: TRBV7-9; CDR3aa: CASSLGSAEQFF; CDR3nt: TGTGCCAGCAGCTTAGGTTCTGCTGAGCAGTTCTTC
abundance: .; j_gene: TRBJ1-5; d_gene: .; len: 14; v_gene: TRBV6-6; CDR3aa: CASSPGDGNQPQHF; CDR3nt: TGTGCCAGCAGTCCAGGGGATGGCAATCAGCCCCAGCATTTT
abundance: once; j_gene: TRBJ2-3; d_gene: .; len: 14; v_gene: TRBV25-1; CDR3aa: CASRGGQSTDTQYF; CDR3nt: TGTGCCAGCAGGGGGGGGCAGAGCACAGATACGCAGTATTTT
abundance: .; j_gene: TRBJ2-1; d_gene: .; len: 14; v_gene: TRBV28; CDR3aa: CASRFRDPLNEQFF; CDR3nt: TGTGCCAGCAGATTCCGGGACCCCCTCAATGAGCAGTTCTTC
abundance: .; j_gene: TRBJ2-3; d_gene: .; len: 13; v_gene: TRBV7-9; CDR3aa: CASSLPTSDTQYF; CDR3nt: TGTGCCAGCAGCCTACCGACGTCAGATACGCAGTATTTT
abundance: .; j_gene: TRBJ1-1; d_gene: .; len: 15; v_gene: TRBV9; CDR3aa: CASSVDQGLNTEAFF; CDR3nt: TGTGCCAGCAGCGTAGACCAGGGTTTGAACACTGAAGCTTTCTTT
abundance: once; j_gene: TRBJ2-2; d_gene: TRBD2; len: 16; v_gene: TRBV9; CDR3aa: CASSGGLAGRTGELFF; CDR3nt: TGTGCCAGCAGCGGGGGACTAGCGGGGCGAACCGGGGAGCTGTTTTTT
abundance: .; j_gene: TRBJ2-2; d_gene: .; len: 12; v_gene: TRBV2; CDR3aa: CASTKTTGELFF; CDR3nt: TGTGCCAGCACCAAAACGACCGGGGAGCTGTTTTTT
abundance: .; j_gene: TRBJ2-7; d_gene: .; len: 14; v_gene: TRBV19; CDR3aa: CASSIRDTAYEQYF; CDR3nt: TGTGCCAGTAGTATTCGGGACACAGCCTACGAGCAGTACTTC
abundance: .; j_gene: TRBJ2-3; d_gene: TRBD2; len: 12; v_gene: TRBV7-3; CDR3aa: CASSFGGGTQYF; CDR3nt: TGTGCCAGCAGCTTCGGCGGGGGTACGCAGTATTTT
abundance: .; j_gene: TRBJ1-5; d_gene: .; len: 13; v_gene: TRBV19; CDR3aa: CASSKQGNQPQHF; CDR3nt: TGTGCCAGTAGTAAGCAGGGGAATCAGCCCCAGCATTTT